These 18 T cell receptor beta chains originate from one sample sequenced in a study of cytomegalovirus exposure and HLA in healthy donors. In the PCR, 60 Vbeta and 13 Jbeta primers were used. Produced via immunoSEQ multiplex PCR; TCRdb's table is partial and in-frame only. The repertoire holds over 150,000 clones, with about 80% as singletons. The source material was PBMCs. Source of these receptors: a man between 40 and 49 years old in good health and CMV-seronegative.

V gene TRBV28 combines with J gene TRBJ2-3, with TRBD1 identical over 7 bases. CDR1 and CDR2 from the germline V gene are MDHEN and SYDVKM. The trim removed 8 bases at V and 2 bases at J, leaving 13 bases unmatched. The CDR3 extends over 16 amino acids. For the CDR3, the DNA is TGTGCCAGCTTACCCGTGACGGACAGGCCCACAGATACGCAGTATTTT. Protein sequence: CASLPVTDRPTDTQYF.

This chain uses TRBV5-4 with TRBJ2-7; D not certain. V shed 0 bases and J shed 3 bases, with 10 bases lying between them. Germline CDR1 and CDR2: SGHNT and YYREEE (reference sequence). This CDR3 region has 14 residues. CDR3 bases: TGTGCCAGCAGCTTGGGCCGGGTTAACTACGAGCAGTACTTC. Translating it yields CASSLGRVNYEQYF.

The V and J genes are TRBV11-2 and TRBJ1-3, with D possibly matching TRBD1 (6 bases). V gave up 0 bases and J gave up 2 bases, with 23 bases separating them. Germline V gene lookup returns CDR1 SGHAT and CDR2 FQNNGV. The CDR3 is made up of 20 amino acids. This chain's CDR3 is CASSLESGKGEVGAGNTIYF. The DNA of the CDR3 is TGTGCCAGCAGCTTAGAATCAGGCAAGGGGGAAGTGGGAGCTGGAAACACCATATATTTT.

This rearrangement joins TRBV5-8 to TRBJ2-2, with 12 bases matching TRBD2. There are 17 residues in the CDR3. The germline CDR1 and CDR2 sequences are SGHTS and YDEGEE. Trimming removed 1 base from V and 4 bases from J; junction bases left unmatched: 5. CDR3 sequence reads: CASSLPLAGGTTGELFF. The CDR3 DNA reads as TGTGCCAGCAGCTTGCCGCTAGCGGGAGGGACCACCGGGGAGCTGTTTTTT.

The chain joins TRBV5-1 to TRBJ1-1; 9 bases are shared with TRBD1. V was clipped by 4 bases and J by 3 bases; unmatched bases: 7. The CDR3 loop spans 15 amino acids. Germline CDR1 SGHRS, CDR2 YFSETQ. DNA of the CDR3: TGCGCCAGCAGCACACGGACAGGGGAGGACACTGAAGCTTTCTTT. Its protein is CASSTRTGEDTEAFF.

The chain uses TRBV5-4 and TRBJ2-4; D may be TRBD1 (5 bases). CDR3 length: 13 residues. The V gene lost 0 bases and the J gene lost 6 bases, with 7 bases spanning the gap. The V gene's germline CDR1 is SGHNT and CDR2 YYREEE (reference sequence). The CDR3 reads CASSLGQINIQYF. The CDR3 DNA reads as TGTGCCAGCAGCTTGGGACAGATAAACATTCAGTACTTC.

The V gene is TRBV21-1, the J gene TRBJ2-3; the table names TRBD1, a call not compared with the DNA. TRBV21-1 is assigned pseudogene status. The CDR3 loop spans 16 amino acids. CDR3 in DNA: TGTGCCAGCAGCAAAAAAGACAGAACTAGCACAGATACGCAGTATTTT. Translated, it gives CASSKKDRTSTDTQYF.

The chain combines TRBV27 with TRBJ2-3; D not certain. The V end lost 5 bases, the J end lost 5 bases, and 11 bases lay between the germline ends. Germline V gene data show CDR1 as MNHEY and CDR2 as SMNVEV (reference sequence). The CDR3 length is 13 residues. The CDR3, as DNA: TGTGCCAGCAGTATCCTCCCCGGAGATACGCAGTATTTT. Encoded protein: CASSILPGDTQYF.

The chain combines TRBV5-5 with TRBJ2-3, with D maybe TRBD1 (6 bases). The CDR3 spans 15 residues. Germline V gene sequence: CDR1 SGHKS, CDR2 YYEKEE (reference sequence). V was cut by 1 base and J by 1 base, with 10 bases left in between. CDR3 bases: TGTGCCAGCAGCTTGAATCCAGGGGGCACAGATACGCAGTATTTT. Translating it yields CASSLNPGGTDTQYF.

The chain employs TRBV7-9 and TRBJ2-3; 7 bases line up with TRBD2. The length of the CDR3 is 16 residues. J gave up 2 bases and V 0 bases, and 5 bases lay outside the gene matches. Germline V gives CDR1 SEHNR, CDR2 FQNEAQ (reference sequence). The CDR3 sequence is CASSLASGTFTDTQYF. CDR3 in DNA: TGTGCCAGCAGCTTAGCCAGCGGGACCTTCACAGATACGCAGTATTTT.

The chain joins TRBV19 to TRBJ2-7, with 10 bases that match TRBD2. Trimming at V came to 6 bases and at J to 0 bases, leaving 2 bases not matched to a gene. Germline loops: CDR1 LNHDA, CDR2 SQIVND (reference sequence). The CDR3 is made up of 14 amino acids. The CDR3: CASRVAGGSYEQYF. The CDR3 DNA follows: TGTGCCAGTAGGGTAGCGGGAGGCTCCTACGAGCAGTACTTC.

The rearrangement joins TRBV7-9 to TRBJ2-4; TRBD2 aligns across 8 bases. The germline CDR1 and CDR2 sequences are SEHNR and FQNEAQ (reference sequence). V lost 0 bases and J lost 9; bases outside the gene matches: 1. The CDR3 sequence is 13 residues long. CDR3 sequence reads: CASSLAGGGIQYF. The DNA of the CDR3 is TGTGCCAGCAGCTTAGCCGGGGGGGGCATTCAGTACTTC.

V usage is TRBV6-6 and J usage is TRBJ2-5; unclear D gene. Trimming removed 6 bases from V and 5 bases from J, with 7 bases in between. The length of the CDR3 is 11 residues. Germline CDR1 is MNHNY and CDR2 is SVGAGI (reference sequence). The CDR3: CASREVETQYF. The DNA of the CDR3 is TGTGCCAGCAGAGAGGTCGAGACCCAGTACTTC.

This clone was detected only a few times. The chain combines TRBV7-9 with TRBJ2-7, with 9 bases aligning to TRBD1. This CDR3 region has 15 residues. V shed 3 bases, J shed 3 bases, and the junction held 6 bases outside the gene matches. Germline V gene data show CDR1 as SEHNR and CDR2 as FQNEAQ (reference sequence). CDR3: CASSFGQGPNYEQYF. The CDR3 DNA is TGTGCCAGCAGCTTTGGACAGGGGCCCAACTACGAGCAGTACTTC.

V usage is TRBV14 and J usage is TRBJ2-7; D remains unclear. The length of the CDR3 is 11 residues. In germline, CDR1 is SGHDN, CDR2 FVKESK. V was pared by 1 base and J by 7 bases, with 5 bases between. The CDR3 bases are TGTGCCAGCAGCCAAGTCGGTGAGCAGTACTTC. Translating gives CASSQVGEQYF.

This clone is a singleton in its sample. The rearrangement links TRBV28 to TRBJ2-2, with D possibly TRBD2 on 6 matching bases. Trimming left V 7 bases short and J 1 base short, with 13 bases between. This CDR3 has 15 amino acids. CDR1 and CDR2 from the germline V gene are MDHEN and SYDVKM. The CDR3 DNA reads TGTGCCAGCAAATTGGGAGCGGGGAACACCGGGGAGCTGTTTTTT. It is translated as CASKLGAGNTGELFF.

This rearrangement joins TRBV6-5 to TRBJ2-2; D may be TRBD1 (5 bases). The length of the CDR3 is 15 residues. In germline, CDR1 is MNHEY, CDR2 SVGAGI. V shed 4 bases and J shed 1 base, with 10 bases lying between them. The CDR3 spells CASSSSRVNTGELFF. The CDR3 coding sequence is TGTGCCAGCAGTTCTTCCAGGGTGAACACCGGGGAGCTGTTTTTT.

This chain links TRBV7-2 with TRBJ2-7; tentative D call: TRBD2 (5 bases). Trimming shortened V by 5 bases and J by 5 bases, and 22 bases separated the two germline ends. Germline V gene lookup returns CDR1 SGHTA and CDR2 FQGNSA. CDR3 length equals 16 residues. CDR3 in amino acids: CASSNPGSGWSHEQYF. The CDR3 nucleotides read TGTGCCAGCAGCAACCCGGGGTCGGGATGGTCCCACGAGCAGTACTTC.